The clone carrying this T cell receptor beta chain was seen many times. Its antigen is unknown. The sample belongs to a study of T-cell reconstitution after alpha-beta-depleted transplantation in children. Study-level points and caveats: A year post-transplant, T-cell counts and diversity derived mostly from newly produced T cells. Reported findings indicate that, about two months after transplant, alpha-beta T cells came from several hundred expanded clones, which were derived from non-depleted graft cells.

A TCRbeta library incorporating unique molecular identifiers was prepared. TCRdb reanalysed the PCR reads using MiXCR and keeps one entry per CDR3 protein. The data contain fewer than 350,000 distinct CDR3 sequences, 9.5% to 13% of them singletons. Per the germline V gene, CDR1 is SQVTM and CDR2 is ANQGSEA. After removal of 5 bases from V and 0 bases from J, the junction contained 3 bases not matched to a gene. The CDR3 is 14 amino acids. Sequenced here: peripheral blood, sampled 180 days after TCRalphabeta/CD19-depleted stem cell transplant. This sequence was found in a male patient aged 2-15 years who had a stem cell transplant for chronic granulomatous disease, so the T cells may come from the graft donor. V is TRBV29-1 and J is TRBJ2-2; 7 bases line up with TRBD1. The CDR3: CSVSGQANTGELFF. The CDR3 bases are TGCAGCGTTTCTGGACAGGCGAACACCGGGGAGCTGTTTTTT.